The 31 T cell receptor beta chains below come from one sample, sequenced in a study of blood T cell repertoires in COVID-19. Only in-frame clones appear in the TCRdb table, and some are missing; sequencing was by immunoSEQ multiplex PCR. The sample includes approximately 150,000 clones, approximately 82% seen only once; the top ten take roughly 19%. Sequencing used peripheral blood. The receptor set was obtained from a woman between 65 and 79 years old who had recovered from COVID-19.

On this clone itself: The junction differs from germline at one of its ends, possibly a read error. This sequence joins TRBV5-1 and TRBJ2-5; 14 nucleotides line up with TRBD2. Per germline, CDR1 SGHRS and CDR2 YFSETQ. The CDR3 is 13 amino acids. CDR3 region: CASSLGTSGGRDF. The CDR3 nucleotides are TGCGCCAGCAGCTTGGGGACTAGCGGGGGGAGGGACTTC. The whole variable domain, filled in from reference TRBV5-1 and TRBJ2-5, reads KAGVTQTPRYLIKTRGQQVTLSCSPISGHRSVSWYQQTPGQGLQFLFEYFSETQRNKGNFPGRFSGRQFSNSRSEMNVSTLELGDSALYLCASSLGTSGGRDFGPGTRLLVL.

This clone was detected only once. V usage is TRBV29-1 and J usage is TRBJ2-1; 9 bases are shared with TRBD2. Germline assignment: CDR1 SQVTM and CDR2 ANQGSEA. The trim removed 4 bases at V and 4 bases at J, leaving 2 bases unmatched. This CDR3 is built from 13 residues. CDR3 amino acids: CSVGLAGYNEQFF. CDR3 sequence (DNA): TGCAGCGTTGGTCTAGCGGGGTACAATGAGCAGTTCTTC.

The V gene is TRBV7-2, the J gene TRBJ2-2; D is possibly TRBD1 (6 bases). Germline loops: CDR1 SGHTA, CDR2 FQGNSA. Trimming removed 5 bases from V and 2 bases from J, with 12 bases in between. CDR3 length: 15 amino acids. The CDR3 region is CASSPRQVNTGELFF. CDR3 nucleotide sequence: TGTGCCAGCAGCCCCCGACAGGTCAACACCGGGGAGCTGTTTTTT. Combining the CDR3 with reference TRBV7-2 and TRBJ2-2 gives the whole variable domain GAGVSQSPSNKVTEKGKDVELRCDPISGHTALYWYRQSLGQGLEFLIYFQGNSAPDKSGLPSDRFSAERTGGSVSTLTIQRTQQEDSAVYLCASSPRQVNTGELFFGEGSRLTVL.

The chain couples TRBV5-1 to TRBJ1-1; D might be TRBD1 (6 bases). Trimming removed 6 bases from V and 4 bases from J, with 16 bases in between. Germline CDR1 and CDR2: SGHRS and YFSETQ. The CDR3 has 14 amino acids. The CDR3 DNA reads as TGCGCCAGCACCTCGACGGGGGGCGTCACTGAAGCTTTCTTT. Translated, it gives CASTSTGGVTEAFF.

In this sample, this clone turned up a few times. The chain recombines TRBV27 with TRBJ2-1; TRBD2 aligns across 8 bases. The CDR3 loop spans 13 amino acids. Trimming cost V 7 bases and J 10 bases; bases outside gene matches: 9. CDR1 MNHEY and CDR2 SMNVEV come from the germline V gene (reference sequence). The CDR3 coding sequence is TGTGCCAGCACCACTCCACTAGCGGAGGAGCAGTTCTTC. This gives the protein CASTTPLAEEQFF.

This clone was seen only once. CDR3 amino acids: CASSPSYIQYF. CDR3 sequence (DNA): TGTGCCAGCAGTCCTAGCTACATTCAGTACTTC. V is TRBV12-3 or TRBV12-4 and J is TRBJ2-7; D might be TRBD2 (5 bases). The J call is in doubt because the DNA end fits TRBJ2-4 better. The CDR3 extends over 11 amino acids.

The V and J genes are TRBV7-9 and TRBJ1-6; D might be TRBD1 (5 bases). The CDR3 spans 15 residues. CDR1 is SEHNR, CDR2 FQNEAQ, per germline (reference sequence). V dropped 2 bases and J dropped 4 bases, with 9 bases sitting between them. The DNA of the CDR3 is TGTGCCAGCAGCTTAAAGGGGACTTATAATTCACCCCTCCACTTT. Translating it yields CASSLKGTYNSPLHF.

This clone was detected a few times. This rearrangement joins TRBV7-2 to TRBJ1-2; D is unclear. The CDR3 runs 16 residues. The germline gives CDR1 SGHTA, CDR2 FQGNSA. V was cut by 1 base and J by 4 bases, with 16 bases left in between. The CDR3 DNA is TGTGCCAGCAGCTTAGTGGGCGGACTGACCACCTATGGCTACACCTTC. This codes for CASSLVGGLTTYGYTF. Supplemented by reference TRBV7-2 and TRBJ1-2, the full variable domain reads GAGVSQSPSNKVTEKGKDVELRCDPISGHTALYWYRQSLGQGLEFLIYFQGNSAPDKSGLPSDRFSAERTGGSVSTLTIQRTQQEDSAVYLCASSLVGGLTTYGYTFGSGTRLTVV.

This chain uses TRBV10-3 with TRBJ1-2; 7 nucleotides match TRBD1. The V and J ends lost 4 bases and 4 bases, in that order; junction bases with no gene match: 6. CDR1 ENHRY and CDR2 SYGVKD come from the germline V gene. The CDR3 is 14 residues long. In nucleotides, the CDR3 is TGTGCCATCAGTGGGCAATCAGGGGGCTATGGCTACACCTTC. Translated, it gives CAISGQSGGYGYTF.

This chain uses TRBV5-1 with TRBJ2-5, with a weak D call TRBD1 (5 bases). Germline V gene data show CDR1 as SGHRS and CDR2 as YFSETQ. V lost 4 bases, J lost 5 bases, and 18 bases lay in between. The CDR3 length is 15 residues. The DNA for the CDR3 is TGCGCCAGCAGCCCCCGGACACCGTACGGGGAGACCCAGTACTTC. The encoded protein is CASSPRTPYGETQYF.

In its sample, this clone was seen once. The rearrangement uses TRBV21-1 and TRBJ2-3; the table's D call TRBD2 went unverified against the DNA. TRBV21-1 is an annotated pseudogene. The CDR3 extends over 14 amino acids. CDR3 nucleotide sequence: TGTGCCATCTTTAGCGGGGGGGCCGGTGATACGCAGTATTTT. Translating it yields CAIFSGGAGDTQYF.

J is TRBJ2-3 and V is TRBV15, with 7 bases aligning to TRBD1. V was pared by 0 bases and J by 5 bases, with 14 bases of the junction left unmatched. Germline CDR1 and CDR2: LNHNV and YYDKDF (reference sequence). The CDR3 has 18 amino acids. The CDR3 sequence: CATSRDLGPGGSGDTQYF. DNA of the CDR3: TGTGCCACCAGCAGAGATTTGGGCCCAGGGGGTTCCGGAGATACGCAGTATTTT.

This clone occurred once. The CDR3 here is CAITLGGFGYTF. In DNA, the CDR3 is TGTGCCATCACCCTGGGGGGGTTTGGCTACACCTTC. This chain links TRBV10-3 with TRBJ1-2; a weak D match, TRBD1 (5 bases). V was cut by 7 bases and J by 7 bases, with 13 bases left in between. Germline V CDR1 and CDR2: ENHRY, SYGVKD. The CDR3 extends over 12 amino acids.

The chain has TRBV11-2 and TRBJ1-4; 7 bases align to TRBD1. Germline-derived CDR1 and CDR2 are SGHAT and FQNNGV. V lost 3 bases and J lost 2; bases outside the gene matches: 3. The CDR3 has 15 residues. The CDR3 reads CASSLMGQTNEKLFF. CDR3 nucleotides: TGTGCCAGCAGCTTGATGGGACAGACTAATGAAAAACTGTTTTTT.

This clone was seen a few times. The chain combines TRBV28 with TRBJ1-1, with D unresolved. Germline CDR1 MDHEN, CDR2 SYDVKM. The CDR3 covers 15 residues. Trimming removed 3 bases from V and 2 bases from J, with 13 bases in between. The CDR3 protein is CASSFHLLSNTEAFF. The CDR3 region has the DNA TGTGCCAGCAGTTTTCATCTTCTGAGTAACACTGAAGCTTTCTTT.

This clone occurred many times. The DNA of the CDR3 is TGTGCCAGCAGCCCCCGGGCGGCGGGGGCCTACACCGGGGAGCTGTTTTTT. Protein: CASSPRAAGAYTGELFF. This chain joins TRBV7-2 and TRBJ2-2, with a tentative D call TRBD2 (7 bases). In germline, CDR1 is SGHTA, CDR2 FQGNSA. The V end lost 5 bases, the J end lost 3 bases, and 19 bases lay between the germline ends. The CDR3 length is 17 residues. Full variable domain (missing parts from reference TRBV7-2 and TRBJ2-2): GAGVSQSPSNKVTEKGKDVELRCDPISGHTALYWYRQSLGQGLEFLIYFQGNSAPDKSGLPSDRFSAERTGGSVSTLTIQRTQQEDSAVYLCASSPRAAGAYTGELFFGEGSRLTVL.

This chain connects TRBV7-3 to TRBJ2-7; a weak D match, TRBD1 (6 bases). Looked up from germline, CDR1 is SGHTA and CDR2 is FQGTGA. Between the trimmed V and J ends, which lost 4 bases and 6 bases, there was a span of 10 bases. The length of the CDR3 is 12 residues. Here the CDR3 DNA reads TGTGCCAGCAGCTCAGGGGACGGCGAGCAGTACTTC. Its translation is CASSSGDGEQYF. The variable domain in full, completed from reference TRBV7-3 and TRBJ2-7, reads GAGVSQTPSNKVTEKGKYVELRCDPISGHTALYWYRQSLGQGPEFLIYFQGTGAADDSGLPNDRFFAVRPEGSVSTLKIQRTERGDSAVYLCASSSGDGEQYFGPGTRLTVT.

This clone appeared once. This chain uses TRBV5-1 with TRBJ2-2; no reliable D call. V was trimmed by 0 bases and J by 1 base, leaving 4 bases between them. The germline V gene encodes CDR1 SGHRS and CDR2 YFSETQ. The CDR3 runs 14 residues. CDR3 coding DNA: TGCGCCAGCAGCTTGGCCAAGAACACCGGGGAGCTGTTTTTT. It translates to CASSLAKNTGELFF.

This clone was observed a few times. Different DNA sequences within this sample yield the same CDR3. The chain is built from TRBV18 and TRBJ1-1; 8 positions match TRBD1. The V and J ends lost 6 bases and 1 base, in that order; junction bases with no gene match: 4. The germline V gene has CDR1 KGHSH and CDR2 LQKENI. The CDR3 is made up of 14 amino acids. CDR3 residues: CASSLGQGNTEAFF. The CDR3 region has the DNA TGTGCCAGCTCCCTCGGACAGGGGAACACTGAAGCTTTCTTT.

This chain links TRBV9 with TRBJ2-7; 7 bases match TRBD1. Germline V lookup: CDR1 SGDLS, CDR2 YYNGEE. This CDR3 region has 15 residues. The junction had 5 bases not matched to a gene; V was cut back by 0 bases and J by 2 bases. The DNA for the CDR3 is TGTGCCAGCAGCGTAGGGCAGGGGGTCCCCTACGAGCAGTACTTC. Translation gives CASSVGQGVPYEQYF.

In this sample, this clone turned up once. V and J are TRBV20-1 and TRBJ2-7, with 8 bases that match TRBD2. With 3 bases clipped from V and 4 bases from J, the junction kept 8 bases outside the gene matches. CDR1 and CDR2 from the germline V gene are DFQATT and SNEGSKA (reference sequence). The CDR3 is 14 amino acids. CDR3 protein: CSASPPGLEYEQYF. CDR3 sequence (DNA): TGCAGTGCTAGTCCTCCGGGACTAGAGTACGAGCAGTACTTC.

This chain links TRBV6-6 with TRBJ1-2; 10 bases agree with TRBD1. J lost 2 bases, V lost 8 bases, and 5 bases had no gene match. CDR3 length: 14 residues. Germline-derived CDR1 and CDR2 are MNHNY and SVGAGI (reference sequence). Here the CDR3 DNA reads TGTGCCAGCCAGCTGGGACAGGGGAACTATGGCTACACCTTC. This gives the protein CASQLGQGNYGYTF.

The chain joins TRBV2 to TRBJ1-6, with D possibly being TRBD1 (6 bases). The CDR3 is made up of 14 amino acids. V shed 10 bases and J shed 7 bases, with 17 bases lying between them. Germline V CDR1 and CDR2: SNHLY, FYNNEI. The DNA for the CDR3 is TGTGCCATACACAGGGCCCGCAGGAATTCACCCCTCCACTTT. This sequence encodes CAIHRARRNSPLHF.

The V call is TRBV6-1, the J call TRBJ1-2, with 8 positions matching TRBD1. CDR3 length: 16 residues. The J segment lost 4 bases and the V segment lost 0 bases, leaving 7 bases of the junction unmatched. Germline CDR1 reads MNHNS; CDR2 reads SASEGT. The CDR3 loop reads CASSEATGGRLYGYTF. The CDR3 nucleotides are TGTGCCAGCAGTGAAGCCACAGGGGGAAGGCTCTATGGCTACACCTTC.

The chain combines TRBV5-1 with TRBJ1-6, with a weak D call TRBD1 (5 bases). V dropped 0 bases and J dropped 10 bases, with 11 bases sitting between them. The germline CDR1 and CDR2 sequences are SGHRS and YFSETQ. This CDR3 is built from 14 residues. This chain's CDR3 is CASSLAGWGSPLHF. The CDR3 DNA sequence: TGCGCCAGCAGCTTGGCTGGGTGGGGCTCACCCCTCCACTTT. Full variable domain (missing parts from reference TRBV5-1 and TRBJ1-6): KAGVTQTPRYLIKTRGQQVTLSCSPISGHRSVSWYQQTPGQGLQFLFEYFSETQRNKGNFPGRFSGRQFSNSRSEMNVSTLELGDSALYLCASSLAGWGSPLHFGNGTRLTVT.

The CDR3 coding sequence is TGTGCCTGGAGTCTGGCCGGGACTAGCGGGATAGGGGAGCTGTTTTTT. This encodes CAWSLAGTSGIGELFF. This sequence joins TRBV30 and TRBJ2-2, with 13 bases aligning to TRBD2. The CDR3 sequence is 16 residues long. J gave up 8 bases and V 2 bases, and 8 bases lay outside the gene matches. Germline V CDR1 and CDR2: GTSNPN, SVGIG (reference sequence).

CDR3 protein: CASSYGTGGVNTEAFF. CDR3 nucleotides: TGTGCCAGCAGTTACGGAACAGGGGGGGTGAACACTGAAGCTTTCTTT. The J gene is TRBJ1-1, the V gene TRBV6-5; 8 nucleotides align to TRBD1. Germline values: CDR1 MNHEY, CDR2 SVGAGI. CDR3 size: 16 residues. V shed 2 bases, J shed 0 bases, and the junction held 5 bases outside the gene matches.

CDR3 region: CASSIRTGGRLSNQPQHF. For the CDR3, the DNA is TGTGCCAGTAGTATTCGGACAGGGGGGCGACTGAGCAATCAGCCCCAGCATTTT. The gene calls are TRBV19 and TRBJ1-5; 10 nucleotides align to TRBD1. CDR3 size: 18 residues. Looked up from germline, CDR1 is LNHDA and CDR2 is SQIVND (reference sequence). With V trimmed by 3 bases and J by 1 base, 9 bases remained unmatched.

The chain is built from TRBV5-1 and TRBJ1-2; perhaps TRBD1 as D (6 bases). The CDR3 length is 15 residues. The V gene's germline CDR1 is SGHRS and CDR2 YFSETQ. Trimming removed 3 bases from V and 5 bases from J, with 17 bases in between. This CDR3 reads CASSSISGRGYGYTF. In DNA, the CDR3 is TGCGCCAGCAGCTCGATATCGGGGAGGGGGTATGGCTACACCTTC.

The chain couples TRBV3-1 (or the pseudogene TRBV3-2) to TRBJ2-5; TRBD1 is a possible D gene (5 bases). V gave up 1 base and J gave up 5 bases, with 20 bases separating them. The length of the CDR3 is 17 residues. CDR1 and CDR2 from the germline V gene are LGHDT and YNNKEL (reference sequence). CDR3 in DNA: TGTGCCAGCAGCCAAGGTCTTGGTCAGGGCCGATCGGAGACCCAGTACTTC. Amino acid sequence: CASSQGLGQGRSETQYF.

This sequence joins TRBV20-1 and TRBJ2-5, with TRBD2 as a possible D gene (5 bases). Germline CDR1 is DFQATT and CDR2 is SNEGSKA (reference sequence). The CDR3 contains 11 residues. V was clipped by 7 bases and J by 2 bases, with 8 bases between them. CDR3 nucleotides: TGCAGTGGGGAGCGTCAAGAGACCCAGTACTTC. This translates into CSGERQETQYF.